Shown below are 2 T cell receptor beta chains from a single sample sequenced in a study of blood T cell repertoires in COVID-19. This table comes from immunoSEQ multiplex PCR, and its TCRdb copy is limited to in-frame clones, with some not included. Of 150,000 to 250,000 clones listed, roughly four fifths are singletons. Sequencing was done on a sample of peripheral blood. Every receptor here comes from a human donor with acute or convalescent COVID-19. The donor label of this sample is uncertain.

The chain combines TRBV25-1 with TRBJ2-2, with 9 bases fitting TRBD2. The length of the CDR3 is 18 residues. Trimming cost V 1 base and J 1 base; bases outside gene matches: 7. The V gene's germline CDR1 is MGHDK and CDR2 SYGVNS. The CDR3 region is CASSELGAGGMNTGELFF. For the CDR3, the DNA is TGTGCCAGCAGTGAATTAGGGGCGGGAGGGATGAACACCGGGGAGCTGTTTTTT.

The V gene is TRBV27, the J gene TRBJ2-5; 8 nucleotides align to TRBD1. V lost 5 bases and J lost 9; bases outside the gene matches: 17. From germline, CDR1 is MNHEY and CDR2 SMNVEV (reference sequence). CDR3 length: 16 residues. The CDR3 DNA follows: TGTGCCAGCAGTCTAACCCCCGACAGGGGTTTTTGGGCCCAGTACTTC. This translates into CASSLTPDRGFWAQYF.